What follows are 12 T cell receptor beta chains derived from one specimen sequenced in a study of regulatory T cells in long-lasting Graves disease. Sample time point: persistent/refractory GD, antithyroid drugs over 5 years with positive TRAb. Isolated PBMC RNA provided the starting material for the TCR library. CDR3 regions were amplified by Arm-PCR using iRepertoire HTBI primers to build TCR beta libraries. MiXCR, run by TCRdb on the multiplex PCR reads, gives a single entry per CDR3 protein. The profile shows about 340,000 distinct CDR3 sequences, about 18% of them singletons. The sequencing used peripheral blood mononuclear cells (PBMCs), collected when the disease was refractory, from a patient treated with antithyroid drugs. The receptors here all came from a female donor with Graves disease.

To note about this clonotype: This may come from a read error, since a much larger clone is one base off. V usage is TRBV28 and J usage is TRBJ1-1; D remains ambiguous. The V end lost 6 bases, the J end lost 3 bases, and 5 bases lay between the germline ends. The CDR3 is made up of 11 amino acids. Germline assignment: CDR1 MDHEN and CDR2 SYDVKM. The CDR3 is CASSDDTEAFF. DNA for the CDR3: TGTGCCAGCAGCGACGACACTGAAGCTTTCTTT.

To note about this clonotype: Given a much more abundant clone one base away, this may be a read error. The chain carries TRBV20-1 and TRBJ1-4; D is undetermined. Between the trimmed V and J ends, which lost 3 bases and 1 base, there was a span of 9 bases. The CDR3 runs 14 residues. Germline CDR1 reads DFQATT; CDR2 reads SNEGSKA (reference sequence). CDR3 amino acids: CSASEDRTNEKLFF. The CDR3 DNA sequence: TGCAGTGCTAGTGAGGACCGAACTAATGAAAAACTGTTTTTT.

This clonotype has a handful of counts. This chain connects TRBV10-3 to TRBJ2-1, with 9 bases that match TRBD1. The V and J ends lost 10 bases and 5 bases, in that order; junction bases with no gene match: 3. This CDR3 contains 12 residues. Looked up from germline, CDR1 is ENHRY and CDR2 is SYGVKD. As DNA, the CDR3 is TGTGCCACCGGGACAGGGAACAATGAGCAGTTCTTC. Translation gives CATGTGNNEQFF.

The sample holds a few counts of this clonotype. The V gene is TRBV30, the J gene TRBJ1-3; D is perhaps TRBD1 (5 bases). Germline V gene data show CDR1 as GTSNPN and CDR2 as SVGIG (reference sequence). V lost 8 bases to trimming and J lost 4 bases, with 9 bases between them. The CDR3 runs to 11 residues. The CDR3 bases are TGTGCCCGGGGCCAGGGAAACACCATATATTTT. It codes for CARGQGNTIYF.

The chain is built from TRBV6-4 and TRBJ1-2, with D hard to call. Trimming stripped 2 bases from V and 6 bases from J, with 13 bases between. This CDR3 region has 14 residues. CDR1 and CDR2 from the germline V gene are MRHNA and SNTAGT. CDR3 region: CASSDPGRGDGYTF. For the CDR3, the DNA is TGTGCCAGCAGTGACCCGGGCCGGGGAGATGGCTACACCTTC.

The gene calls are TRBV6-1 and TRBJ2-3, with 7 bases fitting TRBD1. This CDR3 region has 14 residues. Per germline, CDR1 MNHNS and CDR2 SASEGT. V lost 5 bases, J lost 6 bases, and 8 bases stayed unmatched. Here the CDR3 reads CASSTRDRWDTQYF. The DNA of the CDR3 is TGTGCCAGCAGTACCCGGGACAGATGGGATACGCAGTATTTT.

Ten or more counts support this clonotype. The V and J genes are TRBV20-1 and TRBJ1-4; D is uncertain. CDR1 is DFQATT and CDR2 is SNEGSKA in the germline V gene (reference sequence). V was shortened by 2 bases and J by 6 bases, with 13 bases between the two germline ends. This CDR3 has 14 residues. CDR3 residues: CSARPAPWDEKLFF. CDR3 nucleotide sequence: TGCAGTGCTAGACCAGCCCCTTGGGATGAAAAACTGTTTTTT.

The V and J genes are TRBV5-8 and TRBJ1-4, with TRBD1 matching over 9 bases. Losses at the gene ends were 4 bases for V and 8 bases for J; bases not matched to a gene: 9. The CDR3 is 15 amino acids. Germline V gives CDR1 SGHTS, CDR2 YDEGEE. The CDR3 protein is CASSQDMGQGEKLFF. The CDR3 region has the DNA TGTGCCAGCAGCCAAGATATGGGACAGGGCGAAAAACTGTTTTTT.

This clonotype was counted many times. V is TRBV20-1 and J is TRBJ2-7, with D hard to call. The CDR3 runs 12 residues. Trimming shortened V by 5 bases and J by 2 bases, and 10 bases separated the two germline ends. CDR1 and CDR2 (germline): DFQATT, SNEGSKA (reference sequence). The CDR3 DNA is TGCAGTGCTCTCGCGTCCGCCTACGAGCAGTACTTC. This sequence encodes CSALASAYEQYF.

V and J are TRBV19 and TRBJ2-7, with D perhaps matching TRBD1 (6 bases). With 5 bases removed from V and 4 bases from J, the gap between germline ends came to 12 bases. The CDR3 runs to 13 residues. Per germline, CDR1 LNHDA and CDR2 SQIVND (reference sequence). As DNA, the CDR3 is TGTGCCAGTAGTTTTAGGACAGATTACGAGCAGTACTTC. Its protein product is CASSFRTDYEQYF.

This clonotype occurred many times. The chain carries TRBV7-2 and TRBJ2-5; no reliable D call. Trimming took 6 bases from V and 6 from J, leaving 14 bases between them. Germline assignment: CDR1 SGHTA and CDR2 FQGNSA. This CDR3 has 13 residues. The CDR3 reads CASRTGPGKTQYF. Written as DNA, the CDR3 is TGTGCCAGCAGAACCGGGCCTGGGAAGACCCAGTACTTC.

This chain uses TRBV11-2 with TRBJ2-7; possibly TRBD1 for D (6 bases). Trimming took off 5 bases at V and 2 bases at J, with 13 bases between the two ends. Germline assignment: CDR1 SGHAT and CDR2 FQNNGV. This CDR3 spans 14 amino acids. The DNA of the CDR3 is TGTGCCAGCAGCGACCGGGACACCCCCTACGAGCAGTACTTC. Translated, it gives CASSDRDTPYEQYF.